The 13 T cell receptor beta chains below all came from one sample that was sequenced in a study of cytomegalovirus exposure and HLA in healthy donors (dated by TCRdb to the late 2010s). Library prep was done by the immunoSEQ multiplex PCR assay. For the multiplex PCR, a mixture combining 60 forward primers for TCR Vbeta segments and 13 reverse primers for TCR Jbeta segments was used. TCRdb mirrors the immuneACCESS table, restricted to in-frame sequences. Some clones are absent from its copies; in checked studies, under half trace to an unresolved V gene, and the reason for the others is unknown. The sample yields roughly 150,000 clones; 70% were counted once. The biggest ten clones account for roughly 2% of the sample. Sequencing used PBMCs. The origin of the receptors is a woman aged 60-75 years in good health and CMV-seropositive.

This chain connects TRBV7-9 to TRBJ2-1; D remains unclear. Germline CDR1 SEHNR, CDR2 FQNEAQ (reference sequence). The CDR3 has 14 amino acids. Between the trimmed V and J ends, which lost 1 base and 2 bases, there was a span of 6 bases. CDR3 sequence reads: CASSLDRAYNEQFF. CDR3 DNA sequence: TGTGCCAGCAGCTTAGATCGGGCCTACAATGAGCAGTTCTTC.

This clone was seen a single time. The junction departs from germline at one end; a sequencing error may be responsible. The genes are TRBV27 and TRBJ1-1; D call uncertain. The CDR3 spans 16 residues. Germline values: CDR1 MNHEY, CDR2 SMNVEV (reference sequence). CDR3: CASSIGGPHYDTETFF. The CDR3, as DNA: TGTGCCAGCAGTATTGGAGGCCCCCATTACGACACTGAAACTTTCTTT.

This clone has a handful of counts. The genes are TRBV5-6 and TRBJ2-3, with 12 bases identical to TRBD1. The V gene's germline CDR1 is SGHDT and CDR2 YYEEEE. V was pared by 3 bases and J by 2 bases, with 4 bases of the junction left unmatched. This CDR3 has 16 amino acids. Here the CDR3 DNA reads TGTGCCAGCAGCTGGGGGACAGGGGGCATCACAGATACGCAGTATTTT. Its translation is CASSWGTGGITDTQYF.

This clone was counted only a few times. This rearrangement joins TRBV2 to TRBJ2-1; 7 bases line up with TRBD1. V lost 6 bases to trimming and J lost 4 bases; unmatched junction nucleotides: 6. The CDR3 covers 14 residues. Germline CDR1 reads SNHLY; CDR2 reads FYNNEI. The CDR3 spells CASRTRTGYNEQFF. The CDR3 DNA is TGTGCCAGCAGGACGAGGACAGGATACAATGAGCAGTTCTTC. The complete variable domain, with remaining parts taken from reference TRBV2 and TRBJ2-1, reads EPEVTQTPSHQVTQMGQEVILRCVPISNHLYFYWYRQILGQKVEFLVSFYNNEISEKSEIFDDQFSVERPDGSNFTLKIRSTKLEDSAMYFCASRTRTGYNEQFFGPGTRLTVL.

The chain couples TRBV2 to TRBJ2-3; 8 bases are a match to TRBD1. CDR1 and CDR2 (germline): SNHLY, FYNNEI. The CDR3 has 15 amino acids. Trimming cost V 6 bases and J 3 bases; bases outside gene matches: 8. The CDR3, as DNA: TGTGCCAGCAGAAACAGGGGGTCTGCGACAGATACGCAGTATTTT. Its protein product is CASRNRGSATDTQYF.

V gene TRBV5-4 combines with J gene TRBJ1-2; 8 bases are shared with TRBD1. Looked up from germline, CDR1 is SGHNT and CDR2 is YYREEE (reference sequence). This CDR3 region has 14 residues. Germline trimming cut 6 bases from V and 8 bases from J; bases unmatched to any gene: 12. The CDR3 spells CASTQQGGPGGYTF. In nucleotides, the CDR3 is TGTGCCAGCACCCAACAGGGGGGGCCCGGCGGCTACACCTTC.

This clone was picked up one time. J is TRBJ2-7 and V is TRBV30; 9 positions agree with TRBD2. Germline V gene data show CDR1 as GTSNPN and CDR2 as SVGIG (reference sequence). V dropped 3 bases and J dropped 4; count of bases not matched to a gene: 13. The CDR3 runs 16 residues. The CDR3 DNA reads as TGTGCCTGGAGCCCTTTTAGGCTGGCGGGAGGGTACGAGCAGTACTTC. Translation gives CAWSPFRLAGGYEQYF.

Here the CDR3 reads CASSKRSGETQYF. CDR3 DNA: TGTGCCAGCTCCAAAAGGTCGGGGGAGACCCAGTACTTC. The rearrangement joins TRBV2 to TRBJ2-5; perhaps TRBD2 as D (5 bases). The V end was cut by 8 bases, the J end by 5 bases, with 15 bases between. Germline lookup yields CDR1 SNHLY and CDR2 FYNNEI. The CDR3 length is 13 residues.

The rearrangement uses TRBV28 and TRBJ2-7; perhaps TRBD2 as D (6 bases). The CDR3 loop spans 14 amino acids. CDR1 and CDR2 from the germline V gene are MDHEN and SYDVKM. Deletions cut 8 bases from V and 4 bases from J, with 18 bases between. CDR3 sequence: CASVGRGIKYEQYF. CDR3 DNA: TGTGCCAGCGTCGGGCGGGGTATCAAGTACGAGCAGTACTTC.

This CDR3 reads CSVVYRGSYNEQFF. As DNA, the CDR3 is TGCAGCGTTGTGTACAGGGGATCCTACAATGAGCAGTTCTTC. The chain couples TRBV29-1 to TRBJ2-1; 7 nucleotides match TRBD1. The CDR3 has 14 amino acids. V gave up 4 bases and J gave up 1 base; unmatched junction bases: 4. Germline assignment: CDR1 SQVTM and CDR2 ANQGSEA.

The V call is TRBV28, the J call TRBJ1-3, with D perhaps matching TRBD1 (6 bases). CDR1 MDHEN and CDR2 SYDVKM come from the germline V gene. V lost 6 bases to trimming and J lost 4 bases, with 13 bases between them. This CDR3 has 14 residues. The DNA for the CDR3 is TGTGCCAGCAGAATGGTGGGGGCCGGAAACACCATATATTTT. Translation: CASRMVGAGNTIYF.

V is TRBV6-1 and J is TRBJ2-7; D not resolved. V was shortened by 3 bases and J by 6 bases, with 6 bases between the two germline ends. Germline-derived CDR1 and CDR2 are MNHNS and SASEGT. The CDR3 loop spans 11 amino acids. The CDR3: CASSDFSEQYF. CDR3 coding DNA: TGTGCCAGCAGTGACTTTAGCGAGCAGTACTTC.

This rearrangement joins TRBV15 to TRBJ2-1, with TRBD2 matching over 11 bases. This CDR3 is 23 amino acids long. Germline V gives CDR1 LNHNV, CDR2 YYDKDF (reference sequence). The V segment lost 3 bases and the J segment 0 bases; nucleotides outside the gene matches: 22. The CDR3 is CATSSLTAAGLAVRASSYNEQFF. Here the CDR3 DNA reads TGTGCCACCAGCAGTCTAACAGCAGCGGGACTAGCGGTAAGAGCCAGCTCCTACAATGAGCAGTTCTTC. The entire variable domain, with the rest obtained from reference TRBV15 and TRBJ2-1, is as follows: DAMVIQNPRYQVTQFGKPVTLSCSQTLNHNVMYWYQQKSSQAPKLLFHYYDKDFNNEADTPDNFQSRRPNTSFCFLDIRSPGLGDTAMYLCATSSLTAAGLAVRASSYNEQFFGPGTRLTVL.